This is a list of T cell receptor beta chains from one sample in a study of shared clonotypes between healthy human individuals. Clones were sequenced by immunoSEQ multiplex PCR, and TCRdb holds only the in-frame ones, with some missing. This table holds a few hundred thousand clones, around 79% found once. The material sequenced was memory CD4+ T cells sorted from blood. The receptors derive from a man aged 30-40 years in good health. Both conserved end residues are part of each CDR3. A D gene is named only where the DNA matches it firmly. Clone size is stated in some rows and not others, as once, few, many or a class when expanded.

.	15	TRBD2	TRBV6-6	TRBJ2-1	CASSFVSSGTNEQFF	TGTGCCAGCAGTTTCGTTTCTAGCGGGACCAATGAGCAGTTCTTC
many	16	.	TRBV27	TRBJ2-1	CASSEVKGRIGNEQFF	TGTGCCAGCAGTGAGGTGAAAGGCAGGATAGGGAATGAGCAGTTCTTC
.	16	TRBD2	TRBV28	TRBJ2-1	CASSEGGSGRRGEQFF	TGTGCCAGCAGTGAAGGTGGTAGCGGGAGGCGGGGGGAGCAGTTCTTC
few	18	TRBD2	TRBV5-6	TRBJ2-3	CASSLGLAARTSTDTQYF	TGTGCCAGCAGCTTAGGACTAGCAGCGAGAACTAGCACAGATACGCAGTATTTT
.	13	.	TRBV5-1	TRBJ2-5	CASSLVADETQYF	TGCGCCAGCAGCTTGGTTGCGGATGAGACCCAGTACTTC
once	14	.	TRBV4-2	TRBJ1-2	CASSQESRNYGYTF	TGTGCCAGCAGCCAAGAGTCCAGAAACTATGGCTACACCTTC
.	18	TRBD1	TRBV11-2	TRBJ2-1	CASSLGRGPGQSYNEQFF	TGTGCCAGCAGCCTGGGGAGAGGACCGGGACAGAGTTACAATGAGCAGTTCTTC
.	17	TRBD2	TRBV18	TRBJ2-1	CASSPILAGWSYNEQFF	TGTGCCAGCTCACCAATTCTAGCGGGATGGTCCTACAATGAGCAGTTCTTC
.	16	TRBD2	TRBV11-2	TRBJ2-5	CASSLGSGNFLETQYF	TGTGCCAGCAGCTTGGGGAGCGGGAATTTCTTAGAGACCCAGTACTTC
.	16	.	TRBV28	TRBJ2-4	CASSRKSLLAKNIQYF	TGTGCCAGCAGTCGAAAGAGTCTTTTAGCCAAAAACATTCAGTACTTC
.	15	.	TRBV19	TRBJ2-2	CASIGFSENTGELFF	TGTGCCAGTATCGGTTTTTCTGAGAACACCGGGGAGCTGTTTTTT
.	16	.	TRBV11-2	TRBJ1-3	CASSSRVRGSGNTIYF	TGTGCCAGCAGCTCCCGAGTAAGGGGCTCTGGAAACACCATATATTTT
.	16	TRBD2	TRBV6-6	TRBJ2-1	CASRSPGLGPYNEQFF	TGTGCCAGCCGCTCTCCGGGACTAGGGCCCTACAATGAGCAGTTCTTC
.	16	.	TRBV4-1	TRBJ2-2	CASSQEGQPGTGELFF	TGCGCCAGCAGCCAAGAAGGCCAGCCTGGGACCGGGGAGCTGTTTTTT
few	14	.	TRBV4-1	TRBJ2-1	CASSQDELNNEQFF	TGCGCCAGCAGCCAAGATGAACTAAACAATGAGCAGTTCTTC
.	12	.	TRBV27	TRBJ1-4	CASSVTGEKLFF	TGTGCCAGCAGTGTAACAGGGGAAAAACTGTTTTTT
.	14	.	TRBV2	TRBJ2-5	CASSEGEIEETQYF	TGTGCCAGCAGTGAGGGGGAAATTGAAGAGACCCAGTACTTC
.	12	.	TRBV7-6	TRBJ1-5	CASSQRDQPQHF	TGTGCCAGCAGCCAACGTGATCAGCCCCAGCATTTT
.	15	TRBD1	TRBV11-2	TRBJ2-5	CASSWGQGYQETQYF	TGTGCCAGCAGCTGGGGACAGGGCTACCAAGAGACCCAGTACTTC
.	15	.	TRBV19	TRBJ1-3	CASSDGGLPGNTIYF	TGTGCCAGTAGTGACGGGGGTTTGCCTGGAAACACCATATATTTT
.	14	TRBD1	TRBV6-1	TRBJ1-2	CASQGARTKYGYTF	TGTGCCAGTCAGGGGGCTCGTACCAAGTATGGCTACACCTTC
few	14	.	TRBV5-5	TRBJ1-2	CASSLDISYYGYTF	TGTGCCAGCAGCTTGGATATCTCCTACTATGGCTACACCTTC
.	12	.	TRBV28	TRBJ2-7	CASSLITYEQYF	TGTGCCAGCAGCCTGATAACTTACGAGCAGTACTTC
.	12	.	TRBV10-2	TRBJ2-5	CASRAREETQYF	TGCGCCAGCAGAGCCAGGGAAGAGACCCAGTACTTC
.	14	.	TRBV11-2	TRBJ2-5	CASSLSGGEETQYF	TGTGCCAGCAGCTTATCGGGCGGGGAGGAGACCCAGTACTTC
.	13	TRBD2	TRBV29-1	TRBJ2-3	CSAAPSGKDTQYF	TGCAGCGCAGCTCCTAGCGGGAAGGATACGCAGTATTTT
.	13	.	TRBV30	TRBJ2-7	CAWNRDPPYEQYF	TGTGCCTGGAACAGGGACCCCCCCTACGAGCAGTACTTC
.	13	.	TRBV5-5	TRBJ2-7	CASARDNSYEQYF	TGTGCCTCTGCCCGGGACAACTCCTACGAGCAGTACTTC
.	14	TRBD2	TRBV12-5	TRBJ2-3	CASGFLSGGHTQYF	TGTGCTAGTGGTTTCCTGTCGGGAGGACATACGCAGTATTTT
once	16	.	TRBV7-9	TRBJ2-1	CASSLVTSVPHNEQFF	TGTGCCAGCAGCTTAGTGACATCCGTACCTCACAATGAGCAGTTCTTC
.	17	.	TRBV5-1	TRBJ2-1	CASSLDIAEHAYNEQFF	TGCGCCAGCAGCTTGGATATTGCTGAGCACGCCTACAATGAGCAGTTCTTC
.	14	.	TRBV6-1	TRBJ1-4	CASRRGGLGEKLFF	TGTGCCAGCAGGAGGGGAGGATTGGGGGAAAAACTGTTTTTT
.	13	.	TRBV7-8	TRBJ1-2	CASSLLINYGYTF	TGTGCCAGCAGCTTACTGATAAACTATGGCTACACCTTC
.	13	.	TRBV10-3	TRBJ2-5	CAISPGEQETQYF	TGTGCCATCAGTCCAGGGGAACAAGAGACCCAGTACTTC
.	17	TRBD2	TRBV2	TRBJ2-3	CASSGLFGGLGQDTQYF	TGTGCCAGCAGTGGGTTGTTCGGGGGACTAGGACAGGATACGCAGTATTTT
.	13	.	TRBV2	TRBJ2-7	CAGRTDSPYEQYF	TGTGCCGGACGGACGGATTCCCCCTACGAGCAGTACTTC
.	11	.	TRBV7-2	TRBJ2-1	CASSSSNEQFF	TGTGCCAGCAGCTCCTCAAATGAGCAGTTCTTC
.	15	.	TRBV7-2	TRBJ1-2	CASGPHGAALDGYTF	TGTGCCAGCGGACCGCATGGTGCGGCGCTGGATGGCTACACCTTC
.	13	.	TRBV25-1	TRBJ2-5	CASSGHHQETQYF	TGTGCCAGCAGTGGACACCACCAAGAGACCCAGTACTTC
.	15	.	TRBV2	TRBJ2-6	CASSGDGAGANVLTF	TGTGCCAGCAGTGGCGACGGAGCTGGGGCCAACGTCCTGACTTTC
.	15	.	TRBV12-2	TRBJ1-5	CASRPGTDSNQPQHF	TGTGCAAGTCGCCCAGGGACAGATAGCAATCAGCCCCAGCATTTT
once	13	TRBD2	TRBV19	TRBJ2-1	CASTSGSFDEQFF	TGTGCCAGTACTAGCGGGAGTTTCGATGAGCAGTTCTTC
.	15	.	TRBV28	TRBJ2-7	CASSPQRGFSYEQYF	TGTGCCAGCAGTCCCCAGAGGGGCTTTTCCTACGAGCAGTACTTC
.	17	.	TRBV23-1	TRBJ1-1	CASSHLTRSRRYTEAFF	TGCGCCAGCAGTCACTTGACTCGTAGCCGGAGGTACACTGAAGCTTTCTTT
.	15	.	TRBV30	TRBJ2-1	CAWSKLTRGLNEQFF	TGTGCCTGGAGCAAATTGACAAGGGGCCTGAATGAGCAGTTCTTC
.	17	TRBD2	TRBV7-8	TRBJ2-7	CASSLARALAGVYEQYF	TGTGCCAGCAGCTTAGCGCGTGCACTAGCGGGAGTCTACGAGCAGTACTTC
many	13	.	TRBV4-2	TRBJ2-7	CASSPRPRGEQYF	TGTGCCAGCAGCCCCCGACCTAGAGGCGAGCAGTACTTC
.	15	.	TRBV19	TRBJ1-3	CASSTEAVSGNTIYF	TGTGCCAGTAGTACAGAGGCCGTCTCTGGAAACACCATATATTTT
.	16	.	TRBV19	TRBJ1-5	CASSRRLGVGNQPQHF	TGTGCCAGTAGTAGACGACTGGGGGTTGGCAATCAGCCCCAGCATTTT
.	17	.	TRBV7-9	TRBJ2-6	CASSLGLEVFGANVLTF	TGTGCCAGCAGCTTAGGATTGGAGGTGTTTGGGGCCAACGTCCTGACTTTC